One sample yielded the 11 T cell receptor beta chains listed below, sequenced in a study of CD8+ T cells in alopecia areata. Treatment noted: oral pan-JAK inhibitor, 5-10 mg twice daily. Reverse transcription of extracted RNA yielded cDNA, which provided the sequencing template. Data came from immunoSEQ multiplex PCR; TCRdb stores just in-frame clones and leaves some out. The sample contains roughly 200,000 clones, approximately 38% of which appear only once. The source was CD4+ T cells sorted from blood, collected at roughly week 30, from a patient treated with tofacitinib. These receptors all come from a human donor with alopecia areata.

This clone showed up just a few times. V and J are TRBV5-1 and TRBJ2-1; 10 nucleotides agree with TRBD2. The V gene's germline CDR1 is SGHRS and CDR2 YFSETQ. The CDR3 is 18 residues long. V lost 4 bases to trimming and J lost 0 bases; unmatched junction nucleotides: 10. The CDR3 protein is CASSGAGLARSSYNEQFF. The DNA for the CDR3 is TGCGCCAGCAGCGGCGCGGGACTAGCGCGGAGCTCCTACAATGAGCAGTTCTTC.

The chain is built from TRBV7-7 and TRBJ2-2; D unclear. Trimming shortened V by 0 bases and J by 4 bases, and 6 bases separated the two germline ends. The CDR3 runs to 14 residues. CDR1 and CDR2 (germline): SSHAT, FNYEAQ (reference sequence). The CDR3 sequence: CASSLAGSTGELFF. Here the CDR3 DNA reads TGTGCCAGCAGCTTAGCAGGGTCCACCGGGGAGCTGTTTTTT.

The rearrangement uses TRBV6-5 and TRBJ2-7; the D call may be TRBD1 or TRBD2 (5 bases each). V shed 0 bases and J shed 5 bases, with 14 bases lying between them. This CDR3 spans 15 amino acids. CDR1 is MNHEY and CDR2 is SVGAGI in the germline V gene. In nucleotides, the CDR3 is TGTGCCAGCAGTTACTCTATTGGGGCCGGGAACGAGCAGTACTTC. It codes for CASSYSIGAGNEQYF.

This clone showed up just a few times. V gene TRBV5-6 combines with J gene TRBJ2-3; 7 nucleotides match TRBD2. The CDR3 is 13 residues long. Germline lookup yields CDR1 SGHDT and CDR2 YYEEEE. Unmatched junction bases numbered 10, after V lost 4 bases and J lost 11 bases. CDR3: CASSPKRGWGQYF. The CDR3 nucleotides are TGTGCCAGCAGCCCAAAGCGGGGTTGGGGGCAGTATTTT.

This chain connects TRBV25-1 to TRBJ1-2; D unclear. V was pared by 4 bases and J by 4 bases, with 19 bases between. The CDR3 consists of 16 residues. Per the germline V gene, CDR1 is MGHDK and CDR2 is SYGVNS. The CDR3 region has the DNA TGTGCCAGCAGTGGATTCGGGCGCTCACGGTCCTATGGCTACACCTTC. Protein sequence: CASSGFGRSRSYGYTF.

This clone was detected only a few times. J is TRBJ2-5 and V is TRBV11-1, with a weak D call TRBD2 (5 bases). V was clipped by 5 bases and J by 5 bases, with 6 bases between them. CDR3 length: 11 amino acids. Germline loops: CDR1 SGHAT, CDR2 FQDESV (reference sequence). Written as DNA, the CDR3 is TGTGCCAGCAGCAGCGGTGAGACCCAGTACTTC. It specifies CASSSGETQYF.

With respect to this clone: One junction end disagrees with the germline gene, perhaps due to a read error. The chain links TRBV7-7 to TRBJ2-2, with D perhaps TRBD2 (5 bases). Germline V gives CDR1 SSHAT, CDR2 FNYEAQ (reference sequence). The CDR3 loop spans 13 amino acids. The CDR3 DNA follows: TGTGCTAGCAGCTTAGACTATTTCGGGGAGCTGTTTTTT. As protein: CASSLDYFGELFF. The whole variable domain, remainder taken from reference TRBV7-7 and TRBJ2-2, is GAGVSQSPRYKVTKRGQDVTLRCDPISSHATLYWYQQALGQGPEFLTYFNYEAQPDKSGLPSDRFSAERPEGSISTLTIQRTEQRDSAMYRCASSLDYFGELFFGEGSRLTVL.

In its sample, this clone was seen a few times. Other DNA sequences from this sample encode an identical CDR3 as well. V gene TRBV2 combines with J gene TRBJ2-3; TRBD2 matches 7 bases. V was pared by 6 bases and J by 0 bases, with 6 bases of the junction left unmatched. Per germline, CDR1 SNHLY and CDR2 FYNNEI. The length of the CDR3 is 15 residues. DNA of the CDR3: TGTGCCAGCAGGCCTAGCGGCACTAGCACAGATACGCAGTATTTT. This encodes CASRPSGTSTDTQYF.

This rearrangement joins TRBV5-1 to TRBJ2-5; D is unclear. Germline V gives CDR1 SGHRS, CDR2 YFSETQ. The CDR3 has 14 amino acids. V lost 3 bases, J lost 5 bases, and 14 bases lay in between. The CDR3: CASSSSGVGETQYF. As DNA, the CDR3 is TGCGCCAGCAGCTCCTCGGGTGTGGGGGAGACCCAGTACTTC.

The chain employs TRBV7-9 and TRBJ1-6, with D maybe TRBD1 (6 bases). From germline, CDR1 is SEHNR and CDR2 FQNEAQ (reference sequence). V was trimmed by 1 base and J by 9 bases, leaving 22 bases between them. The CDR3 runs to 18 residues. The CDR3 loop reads CASSLEQIADRMRSPLHF. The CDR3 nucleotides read TGTGCCAGCAGCTTAGAACAGATCGCCGACAGGATGCGTTCACCCCTCCACTTT.

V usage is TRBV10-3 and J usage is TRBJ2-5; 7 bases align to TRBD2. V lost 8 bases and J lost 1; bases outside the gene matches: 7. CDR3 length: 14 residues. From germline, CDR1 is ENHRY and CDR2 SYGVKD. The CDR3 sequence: CAIGAAGAQETQYF. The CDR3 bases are TGTGCCATCGGGGCGGCGGGAGCCCAAGAGACCCAGTACTTC.